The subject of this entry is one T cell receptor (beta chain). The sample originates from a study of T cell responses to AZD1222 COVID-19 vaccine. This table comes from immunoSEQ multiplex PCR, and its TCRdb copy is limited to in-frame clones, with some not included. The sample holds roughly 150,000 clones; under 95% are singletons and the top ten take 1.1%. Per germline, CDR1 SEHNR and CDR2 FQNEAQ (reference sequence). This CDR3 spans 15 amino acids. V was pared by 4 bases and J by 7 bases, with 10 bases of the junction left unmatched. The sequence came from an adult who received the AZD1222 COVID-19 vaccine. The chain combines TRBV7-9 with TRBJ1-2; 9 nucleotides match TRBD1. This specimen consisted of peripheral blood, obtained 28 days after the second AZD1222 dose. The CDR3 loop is CASSSPTGGSGGYTF. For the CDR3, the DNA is TGTGCCAGCAGCTCACCTACAGGGGGCTCTGGTGGCTACACCTTC. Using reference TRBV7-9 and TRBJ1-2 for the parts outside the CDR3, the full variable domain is DTGVSQNPRHKITKRGQNVTFRCDPISEHNRLYWYRQTLGQGPEFLTYFQNEAQLEKSRLLSDRFSAERPKGSFSTLEIQRTEQGDSAMYLCASSSPTGGSGGYTFGSGTRLTVV.